The 16 T cell receptor beta chains below come from one sample, sequenced in a study of read filtering for tumor transcriptome and immune sequencing. From roughly 390 ng of RNA, a library with molecular barcoded alpha/delta and beta/gamma adaptors was made. One entry per CDR3 protein results from TCRdb running MiXCR on the reads. The table shows 40,000 to 50,000 distinct CDR3 sequences, with 10% to 15% occurring only once. Sequencing was performed on a population of CD138-negative cells sorted from bone marrow. All receptors derive from a donor aged 40 or over with multiple myeloma.

This clonotype occurred many times. The chain carries TRBV4-3 and TRBJ2-1; D is perhaps TRBD2 (5 bases). Germline V gene data show CDR1 as LGHNA and CDR2 as YSLEER. Trimming pared 1 base from V and 0 bases from J, leaving 16 bases between. This CDR3 contains 18 residues. CDR3: CASSQGIPGTGSYNEQFF. CDR3 sequence (DNA): TGCGCCAGCAGCCAAGGAATTCCGGGAACGGGCTCCTACAATGAGCAGTTCTTC.

There are a few counts of this clonotype. Possible read error: a much larger clone is one base away. The gene calls are TRBV11-1 and TRBJ2-5; maybe TRBD2 (5 bases). From germline, CDR1 is SGHAT and CDR2 FQDESV (reference sequence). The CDR3 sequence is 15 residues long. In DNA form, the CDR3 reads TGTGCCAGCAGCTTCGGACCAGACTACCAAGAGACCCGGTACTTC. Amino acids: CASSFGPDYQETRYF.

As concerns this clonotype: The CDR3 end shows no conserved phenylalanine or tryptophan, and so a read error is likely. The DNA is omitted, as the CDR3 cannot be located on it reliably, and the CDR3 follows TCRdb's listing. V usage is TRBV9 and J usage is TRBJ2-1. The CDR3 has 13 amino acids, counting both end residues. Germline V gives CDR1 SGDLS, CDR2 YYNGEE. CDR3 loop: CASSVDSRKKEFL.

This clonotype was picked up many times. The chain uses TRBV6-5 and TRBJ2-5; D is perhaps TRBD2 (5 bases). This CDR3 is built from 13 residues. The V end was cut by 11 bases, the J end by 3 bases, with 16 bases between. Germline loops: CDR1 MNHEY, CDR2 SVGAGI. DNA for the CDR3: TGTGCCTCTGGGCTAGCTGGGAAAGAGACCCAGTACTTC. It translates to CASGLAGKETQYF.

This clonotype was detected only a few times. A much larger clone is a single base away; this may be a read error. The chain recombines TRBV12-3 or TRBV12-4 with TRBJ2-1; 10 nucleotides agree with TRBD2. The CDR3 contains 16 residues. The CDR3 DNA follows: TGTGCCAGCAGTTTAGGTCGGGCTAGCGGGAGAAATGGGCAGTTCTTC. Its translation: CASSLGRASGRNGQFF.

In regard to this clonotype: This may be a read error, as it is one base from a much larger clone. The V call is TRBV19, the J call TRBJ2-7, with D possibly TRBD2 on 6 matching bases. Per the germline V gene, CDR1 is LNHDA and CDR2 is SQIVND (reference sequence). Trimming took 4 bases from V and 2 from J, leaving 15 bases between them. The CDR3 runs to 15 residues. CDR3 nucleotide sequence: TGTGCCAGTAGTACCGCGGGAATTGGGACCTACGAGCAGTACTTC. This sequence encodes CASSTAGIGTYEQYF.

In its sample, this clonotype was seen many times. The chain links TRBV7-2 to TRBJ2-3; 7 bases align to TRBD1. V shed 4 bases and J 0 bases; nucleotides not matched to a gene: 10. Germline CDR1 reads SGHTA; CDR2 reads FQGNSA. The CDR3 runs to 17 residues. This CDR3 reads CASSSRTGFSSTDTQYF. Here the CDR3 DNA reads TGTGCCAGCAGCTCAAGGACAGGCTTTTCTAGCACAGATACGCAGTATTTT.

There are many counts of this clonotype. The chain employs TRBV12-3 or TRBV12-4 and TRBJ2-7, with 13 bases lining up with TRBD2. V lost 6 bases, J lost 12 bases, and 11 bases stayed unmatched. This CDR3 is built from 14 residues. Here the CDR3 reads CASRLGLAGPKPYF. CDR3 coding DNA: TGTGCCAGCAGGCTGGGACTAGCGGGACCCAAGCCGTACTTC.

This clonotype was recorded at least ten times. V is TRBV10-3 and J is TRBJ2-7, with D possibly TRBD1 on 6 matching bases. The V gene's germline CDR1 is ENHRY and CDR2 SYGVKD. The V end lost 4 bases, the J end lost 0 bases, and 13 bases lay between the germline ends. The CDR3 consists of 15 residues. CDR3: CAISAQGSTSYEQYF. CDR3 in DNA: TGTGCCATCAGTGCTCAGGGGAGTACCTCCTACGAGCAGTACTTC.

The table lists this clonotype with many counts. This chain connects TRBV20-1 to TRBJ2-7; D possibly corresponds to TRBD2 (7 bases). The germline V gene encodes CDR1 DFQATT and CDR2 SNEGSKA (reference sequence). V lost 5 bases and J 3 bases, leaving 11 bases between the germline ends. This CDR3 has 12 amino acids. In DNA, the CDR3 is TGCAGTGCTCCGAGGGGGGGCTACGAGCAGTACTTC. Encoded protein: CSAPRGGYEQYF.

This clonotype was detected many times. The CDR3 sequence: CASRRTGSREQFF. The CDR3 coding sequence is TGTGCCAGCCGACGGACAGGGTCGCGTGAGCAGTTCTTC. The genes are TRBV27 and TRBJ2-1; TRBD1 matches 8 bases. The CDR3 runs 13 residues. The germline gives CDR1 MNHEY, CDR2 SMNVEV (reference sequence). V gave up 8 bases and J gave up 9 bases; unmatched junction bases: 9.

About this clonotype itself: This may be a read error: a much more frequent sequence differs by one nucleotide. The rearrangement joins TRBV28 to TRBJ1-5; D remains ambiguous. The germline V and J ends were trimmed by 10 bases and 0 bases, with 13 bases remaining between them. CDR1 and CDR2 from the germline V gene are MDHEN and SYDVKM. The CDR3 has 14 amino acids. The CDR3 here is CATRENDSNQPQHF. The DNA for the CDR3 is TGTGCCACCCGGGAAAATGATAGCAATCAGCCCCAGCATTTT.

This clonotype was seen ten or more times. For the CDR3, the DNA is TGTGCCAGCAGTCGCCCGGACAGGGGTAATGAAAAACTGTTTTTT. This encodes CASSRPDRGNEKLFF. This chain links TRBV28 with TRBJ1-4; TRBD1 aligns across 9 bases. The CDR3 is 15 residues long. Germline V gene data show CDR1 as MDHEN and CDR2 as SYDVKM. V lost 5 bases, J lost 4 bases, and 5 bases stayed unmatched.

By sample share, this clonotype is medium-sized. The chain links TRBV29-1 to TRBJ2-7; tentatively, D is TRBD2 (6 bases). Germline-derived CDR1 and CDR2 are SQVTM and ANQGSEA. The V gene lost 4 bases and the J gene lost 2 bases, with 12 bases spanning the gap. There are 13 residues in the CDR3. The CDR3 region has the DNA TGCAGCGTTGGGTCTAGCGCCGCCTACGAGCAGTACTTC. It encodes CSVGSSAAYEQYF.

Concerning this clonotype: A much larger clone differs from this one at a single base, so this may be a read error. V usage is TRBV5-4 and J usage is TRBJ2-7; no reliable D call. CDR1 is SGHNT, CDR2 YYREEE, per germline (reference sequence). Trimming left V 9 bases short and J 3 bases short, with 16 bases between. The CDR3 has 13 residues. CDR3 protein: CATAAPEGYEQYF. The CDR3 coding sequence is TGTGCCACAGCCGCACCGGAAGGCTACGAGCAGTACTTC.

This clonotype was observed many times. The chain has TRBV5-5 and TRBJ2-1, with D maybe TRBD1 (5 bases). Trimming pared 0 bases from V and 8 bases from J, leaving 15 bases between. This CDR3 region has 15 residues. Germline CDR1 reads SGHKS; CDR2 reads YYEKEE (reference sequence). CDR3 in DNA: TGTGCCAGCAGCTTGGAAGGGGCCACTGTCGATGAGCAGTTCTTC. This sequence encodes CASSLEGATVDEQFF. Full variable domain (missing parts from reference TRBV5-5 and TRBJ2-1): DAGVTQSPTHLIKTRGQQVTLRCSPISGHKSVSWYQQVLGQGPQFIFQYYEKEERGRGNFPDRFSARQFPNYSSELNVNALLLGDSALYLCASSLEGATVDEQFFGPGTRLTVL.